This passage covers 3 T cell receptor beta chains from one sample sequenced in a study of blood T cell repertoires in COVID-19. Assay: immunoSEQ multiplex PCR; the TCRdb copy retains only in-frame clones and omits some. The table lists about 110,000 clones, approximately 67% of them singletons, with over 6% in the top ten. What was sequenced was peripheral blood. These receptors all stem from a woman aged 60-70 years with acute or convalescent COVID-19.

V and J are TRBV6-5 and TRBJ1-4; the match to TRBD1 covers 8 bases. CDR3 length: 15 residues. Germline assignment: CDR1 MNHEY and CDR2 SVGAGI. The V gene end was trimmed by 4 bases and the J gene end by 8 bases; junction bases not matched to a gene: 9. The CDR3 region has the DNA TGTGCCAGCAGTTGGCGGACAGGGACCAGGGAAAAACTGTTTTTT. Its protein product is CASSWRTGTREKLFF.

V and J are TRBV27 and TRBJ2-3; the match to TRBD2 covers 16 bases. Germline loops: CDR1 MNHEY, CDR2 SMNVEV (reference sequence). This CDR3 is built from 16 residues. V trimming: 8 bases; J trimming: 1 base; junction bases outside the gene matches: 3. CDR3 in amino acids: CASGTSGGAGTDTQYF. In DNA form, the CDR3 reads TGTGCCAGCGGGACTAGCGGGGGGGCGGGCACAGATACGCAGTATTTT.

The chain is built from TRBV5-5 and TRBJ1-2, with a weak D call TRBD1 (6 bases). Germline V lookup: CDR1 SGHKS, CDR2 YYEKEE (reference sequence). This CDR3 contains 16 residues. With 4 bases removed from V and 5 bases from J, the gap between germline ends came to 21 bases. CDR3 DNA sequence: TGTGCCAGCAGCAAAGCGGGGGGGCAAACGTGGTATGGCTACACCTTC. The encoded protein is CASSKAGGQTWYGYTF.